This TCR beta chain was retrieved from a study of blood T cells in healthy people across ages. Findings of the study overall: CMV status of donors was not determined, possibly confounding expanded clonotype changes. Long-lived donors had more naive CD4+ cells and higher diversity than aged donors. A strong correlation was seen between TCR beta diversity and naive T cell percentage.

This clonotype was seen many times. Its antigen is as yet unknown. Primed by a sample-barcoded 5' primer and a J-beta primer mix, a second PCR proceeded for roughly 6 to 12 cycles. MiXCR, run by TCRdb on the 5' RACE reads, gives a single entry per CDR3 protein. The data contain about 730,000 distinct CDR3 sequences, 40% to 45% of them singletons. V shed 5 bases, J shed 5 bases, and the junction held 4 bases outside the gene matches. The CDR3 length is 14 residues. The germline V gene has CDR1 ENHRY and CDR2 SYGVKD. The receptor was derived from a woman aged 55-75 years in good health. The V gene is TRBV10-3, the J gene TRBJ2-7, with 12 bases lining up with TRBD2. Sequenced input: blood. CDR3 DNA sequence: TGTGCCATCAGTACTAGCGGGGGGTTCGACGAGCAGTACTTC. Its translation is CAISTSGGFDEQYF.